This TCR beta chain is from a study of blood T cell repertoires in COVID-19. For the study at large: Some COVID-19 samples were acute and others convalescent; all came from the United States, Italy and Spain.

V was trimmed by 6 bases and J by 0 bases, leaving 12 bases between them. CDR3 length: 15 residues. CDR1 is MNHEY, CDR2 SVGAGI, per germline. This clone was detected ten times or more. Under the authors' procedure: By means of reference gene primer amplification, nucleated cell counts were estimated. Clones were read by immunoSEQ multiplex PCR, and TCRdb kept only the in-frame ones, dropping some. The V and J calls and clone size are taken from that table; D and trimming were inferred from the DNA. The sample consists of some 180,000 clones, roughly 84% of them appearing once. The receptor was isolated from a human donor in a cohort sampled during active COVID-19. Material: peripheral blood. The chain uses TRBV6-5 and TRBJ2-1; tentatively, D is TRBD2 (5 bases). As DNA, the CDR3 is TGTGCCAGCAGAAGGACGGGAAGCTCCTACAATGAGCAGTTCTTC. This codes for CASRRTGSSYNEQFF.